This TCR beta chain was sequenced during a study of blood T cell repertoires in COVID-19. Here immunoSEQ multiplex PCR was the method, and the copy in TCRdb shows in-frame clones only, minus some. This table holds some 220,000 clones, approximately 80% found once. V was shortened by 5 bases and J by 3 bases, with 8 bases between the two germline ends. Germline values: CDR1 SGHTA, CDR2 FQGTGA. The CDR3 has 13 residues. This chain uses TRBV7-3 with TRBJ1-5; D perhaps matches TRBD1 (6 bases). Sequenced material: peripheral blood. The TCR comes from a woman aged 60 to 75 who had recovered from COVID-19. CDR3 in DNA: TGTGCCAGCAGCAGGGGGACCAATCAGCCCCAGCATTTT. Its translation: CASSRGTNQPQHF.